This T cell receptor beta chain was sequenced for a study of blood T cell repertoires in COVID-19. At the level of the study: COVID-19 samples, acute and convalescent, were from the United States, Italy and Spain.

Trimming removed 3 bases from V and 5 bases from J; junction bases left unmatched: 6. This CDR3 comprises 15 residues. The V gene's germline CDR1 is SGHRS and CDR2 YFSETQ. This clone was detected only once. This table comes from immunoSEQ multiplex PCR, and its TCRdb copy is limited to in-frame clones, with some not included. The sample includes approximately 240,000 clones, 84% of them seen just once. The sample taken for sequencing was peripheral blood. This TCR derives from an older woman who had recovered from COVID-19. The rearrangement joins TRBV5-1 to TRBJ2-7, with 12 bases that match TRBD2. The CDR3 spells CASSSTSGGLDEQYF. In DNA, the CDR3 is TGCGCCAGCAGCTCCACTAGCGGGGGGCTGGACGAGCAGTACTTC.